These T cell receptor beta chains were read from a single sample in a study of blood T cell repertoires in COVID-19. The table came from immunoSEQ multiplex PCR; TCRdb's copy has only in-frame clones and leaves some out. The repertoire consists of tens of thousands of clones, with 87% occurring once and the leading ten covering about 3%. Sequencing was carried out using peripheral blood. Every receptor here comes from a woman aged 45 to 65 with active or convalescent COVID-19. Each CDR3 is given with its conserved first and last residue. Fields, in order: V gene, D gene, J gene, clone size, CDR3 DNA, CDR3 protein. The D gene is left open where the match is weak. Part of the rows lack a size; the others show once, few, many or a class for expanded clones.

v_call: TRBV5-4; d_call: NA; j_call: TRBJ1-2; clone_size: NA; cdr3_nt: TGTGCCAGCAGCTCCTGGCCGACAGATAACTATGGCTACACCTTC; cdr3_aa: CASSSWPTDNYGYTF
v_call: TRBV19; d_call: TRBD1; j_call: TRBJ1-4; clone_size: NA; cdr3_nt: TGTGCCAGTAGAACGAACAGGGGGAGTGAAAAACTGTTTTTT; cdr3_aa: CASRTNRGSEKLFF
v_call: TRBV4-3; d_call: NA; j_call: TRBJ2-7; clone_size: NA; cdr3_nt: TGCGCCAGCAGCCAAGTCCTGTCCTACGAGCAGTACTTC; cdr3_aa: CASSQVLSYEQYF
v_call: TRBV19; d_call: TRBD1; j_call: TRBJ2-5; clone_size: NA; cdr3_nt: TGTGCCAGTAGGAACCAGGGGGCTGAGGAGACCCAGTACTTC; cdr3_aa: CASRNQGAEETQYF
v_call: TRBV18; d_call: NA; j_call: TRBJ2-5; clone_size: NA; cdr3_nt: TGTGCCAGCTCATCCACCGGGAGCCTAAAAGAGACCCAGTACTTC; cdr3_aa: CASSSTGSLKETQYF
v_call: TRBV7-9; d_call: NA; j_call: TRBJ1-2; clone_size: once; cdr3_nt: TGTGCCAGCAGCTTTTTTAGGGCGGGATTGAACTATGGCTACACCTTC; cdr3_aa: CASSFFRAGLNYGYTF
v_call: TRBV7-2; d_call: NA; j_call: TRBJ2-2; clone_size: NA; cdr3_nt: TGTGCCAGCAGCTTCCCCTCCACGGGGTCGAACACCGGGGAGCTGTTTTTT; cdr3_aa: CASSFPSTGSNTGELFF
v_call: TRBV27; d_call: TRBD2; j_call: TRBJ2-5; clone_size: NA; cdr3_nt: TGTGCCAGCAGTCCCAGACTAGCGGGAGAGACCCAGTACTTC; cdr3_aa: CASSPRLAGETQYF
v_call: TRBV7-8; d_call: NA; j_call: TRBJ2-1; clone_size: NA; cdr3_nt: TGTGCCAGCAGCTTAGATCAGGGGCAGGTTACGAGGACCATGTTCTTC; cdr3_aa: CASSLDQGQVTRTMFF
v_call: TRBV29-1; d_call: NA; j_call: TRBJ1-3; clone_size: NA; cdr3_nt: TGCAGCGTCGAGGAAAACTCTGGAAACACCATATATTTT; cdr3_aa: CSVEENSGNTIYF
v_call: TRBV5-5; d_call: TRBD1; j_call: TRBJ1-2; clone_size: NA; cdr3_nt: TGTGCCAGCAGCGACAGTAACAGGGGCCGCTCCGGCTACACCTTC; cdr3_aa: CASSDSNRGRSGYTF
v_call: TRBV13; d_call: TRBD1; j_call: TRBJ2-7; clone_size: NA; cdr3_nt: TGTGCCAGCAGCGGAGCGACCGGGACAGGGTCCTACGAGCAGTACTTC; cdr3_aa: CASSGATGTGSYEQYF
v_call: TRBV6-5; d_call: NA; j_call: TRBJ1-1; clone_size: NA; cdr3_nt: TGTGCCAGCAGTTATTCGACCCCGGGGACTGAAGCTTTCTTT; cdr3_aa: CASSYSTPGTEAFF
v_call: TRBV2; d_call: NA; j_call: TRBJ2-2; clone_size: NA; cdr3_nt: TGTGCCAGCAGTGAACTGGACTCCTTTTCCGGGGAGCTGTTTTTT; cdr3_aa: CASSELDSFSGELFF
v_call: TRBV6-5; d_call: TRBD1; j_call: TRBJ1-2; clone_size: once; cdr3_nt: TGTGCCAGCAGTTACTCGGGGACAGGGGTCTATGGCTACACCTTC; cdr3_aa: CASSYSGTGVYGYTF
v_call: TRBV6-2/TRBV6-3; d_call: TRBD2; j_call: TRBJ2-7; clone_size: NA; cdr3_nt: TGTGCCAGCAGTTACTCCGGGACTAGCGGGGTCCAAACCTACGAGCAGTACTTC; cdr3_aa: CASSYSGTSGVQTYEQYF
v_call: TRBV12-5; d_call: NA; j_call: TRBJ2-1; clone_size: NA; cdr3_nt: TGTGCTAGTGGTTTGGGTGTAGGGGGCTACAATGAGCAGTTCTTC; cdr3_aa: CASGLGVGGYNEQFF
v_call: TRBV15; d_call: TRBD2; j_call: TRBJ2-3; clone_size: NA; cdr3_nt: TGTGCCACCAGCTCTAGCGGGGGGGCCACAGATACGCAGTATTTT; cdr3_aa: CATSSSGGATDTQYF
v_call: TRBV7-8; d_call: TRBD1; j_call: TRBJ2-7; clone_size: NA; cdr3_nt: TGTGCCAGCAGCTCCTGGACAGGGCGACCGTACGAGCAGTACTTC; cdr3_aa: CASSSWTGRPYEQYF
v_call: TRBV3-1/TRBV3-2; d_call: NA; j_call: TRBJ2-1; clone_size: NA; cdr3_nt: TGTGCCAGCAGCCAAAGAGACTCCTACAATGAGCAGTTCTTC; cdr3_aa: CASSQRDSYNEQFF
v_call: TRBV24-1; d_call: NA; j_call: TRBJ1-2; clone_size: NA; cdr3_nt: TGTGCCACCAGTTCTGGGCTACGGTATGGCTACACCTTC; cdr3_aa: CATSSGLRYGYTF
v_call: TRBV5-5; d_call: NA; j_call: TRBJ1-1; clone_size: NA; cdr3_nt: TGTGCCAGCAGCCTTATATTATTCAGCGGGTCGGGCACTGAAGCTTTCTTT; cdr3_aa: CASSLILFSGSGTEAFF
v_call: TRBV12-5; d_call: TRBD1; j_call: TRBJ1-2; clone_size: NA; cdr3_nt: TGTGCTAGTGGTTACCAGGGGGCGCGTGGCTACACCTTC; cdr3_aa: CASGYQGARGYTF
v_call: TRBV30; d_call: NA; j_call: TRBJ1-6; clone_size: NA; cdr3_nt: TGTGCCTGGAGTACGGTAGAGAGTTTATCACCCCTCCACTTT; cdr3_aa: CAWSTVESLSPLHF
v_call: TRBV27; d_call: TRBD2; j_call: TRBJ2-1; clone_size: few; cdr3_nt: TGTGCCAGTTGGGAGGGAGGGACCTACAATGAGCAGTTCTTC; cdr3_aa: CASWEGGTYNEQFF
v_call: TRBV5-1; d_call: NA; j_call: TRBJ1-4; clone_size: NA; cdr3_nt: TGCGCCAGCAGCGTCAGTTCAACTAATGAAAAACTGTTTTTT; cdr3_aa: CASSVSSTNEKLFF
v_call: TRBV7-9; d_call: TRBD1; j_call: TRBJ1-2; clone_size: few; cdr3_nt: TGTGCCAGCAGCGCCAGGGGGCTCAATGATGGCTACACCTTC; cdr3_aa: CASSARGLNDGYTF
v_call: TRBV27; d_call: NA; j_call: TRBJ1-5; clone_size: NA; cdr3_nt: TGTGCCAGCAACCAAGGGGGAAGCAATCAGCCCCAGCATTTT; cdr3_aa: CASNQGGSNQPQHF
v_call: TRBV27; d_call: TRBD1; j_call: TRBJ2-1; clone_size: once; cdr3_nt: TGTGCCAGCAGTTCGGGGACAGGGGATATGGCCTTCGGTGAGCAGTTCTTC; cdr3_aa: CASSSGTGDMAFGEQFF
v_call: TRBV5-6; d_call: TRBD1; j_call: TRBJ1-2; clone_size: NA; cdr3_nt: TGTGCCAGCAGATTTCAAGGGACAGGGAATAACTATGGCTACACCTTC; cdr3_aa: CASRFQGTGNNYGYTF
v_call: TRBV21-1; d_call: NA; j_call: TRBJ2-1; clone_size: NA; cdr3_nt: TGTGCCAGCAGCAAAATGATGCTAGCGGGTGAGTACAATGAGCAGTTCTTC; cdr3_aa: CASSKMMLAGEYNEQFF
v_call: TRBV27; d_call: NA; j_call: TRBJ1-2; clone_size: NA; cdr3_nt: TGTGCCAGCAGTTCCACTACTAACTATGGCTACACCTTC; cdr3_aa: CASSSTTNYGYTF
v_call: TRBV18; d_call: NA; j_call: TRBJ1-1; clone_size: NA; cdr3_nt: TGTGCCAGTACCCAGGGGTTTGGGTTTGAAGCTTTCTTT; cdr3_aa: CASTQGFGFEAFF
v_call: TRBV10-3; d_call: TRBD1; j_call: TRBJ1-2; clone_size: NA; cdr3_nt: TGTGCCATCAGCGCTGCGGGACAGGACTATGGCTACACCTTC; cdr3_aa: CAISAAGQDYGYTF
v_call: TRBV3-1/TRBV3-2; d_call: TRBD2; j_call: TRBJ2-3; clone_size: NA; cdr3_nt: TGTGCCAGCAGCCCTTGGAGTCTAGCGGGGGAGGGTACGCAGTATTTT; cdr3_aa: CASSPWSLAGEGTQYF
v_call: TRBV11-2; d_call: NA; j_call: TRBJ1-5; clone_size: NA; cdr3_nt: TGTGCCAGCAGCTTAGATCGCGTTGTAGGGGTCAATCAGCCCCAGCATTTT; cdr3_aa: CASSLDRVVGVNQPQHF
v_call: TRBV4-1; d_call: NA; j_call: TRBJ2-7; clone_size: many; cdr3_nt: TGCGCCAGCAGCCATCCCCCCGGCTCCTACGAGCAGTACTTC; cdr3_aa: CASSHPPGSYEQYF
v_call: TRBV4-1; d_call: NA; j_call: TRBJ2-7; clone_size: NA; cdr3_nt: TGCGCCAGCAGCCATATCATGGACAGTTCCTACGAGCAGTACTTC; cdr3_aa: CASSHIMDSSYEQYF
v_call: TRBV5-1; d_call: NA; j_call: TRBJ1-1; clone_size: NA; cdr3_nt: TGCGCCAGCAGCTTGGAAAGGAGCACTGAAGCTTTCTTT; cdr3_aa: CASSLERSTEAFF
v_call: TRBV5-6; d_call: NA; j_call: TRBJ2-7; clone_size: NA; cdr3_nt: TGTGCCAGCAGCTTTGATCATGTCGGGTCCTACGAGCAGTACTTC; cdr3_aa: CASSFDHVGSYEQYF
v_call: TRBV5-6; d_call: NA; j_call: TRBJ1-2; clone_size: NA; cdr3_nt: TGTGCCAGCAGCGCCGTCGACGGGAACTATGGCTACACCTTC; cdr3_aa: CASSAVDGNYGYTF
v_call: TRBV7-9; d_call: NA; j_call: TRBJ1-1; clone_size: NA; cdr3_nt: TGTGCCAGCAGCTTAGGGGGGGTGATCACTGAAGCTTTCTTT; cdr3_aa: CASSLGGVITEAFF
v_call: TRBV3-1/TRBV3-2; d_call: NA; j_call: TRBJ2-7; clone_size: once; cdr3_nt: TGTGCCAGCAGCCAAGTAGGCCCAGCGGGCTCCTACGAGCAGTACTTC; cdr3_aa: CASSQVGPAGSYEQYF
v_call: TRBV7-3; d_call: NA; j_call: TRBJ2-7; clone_size: NA; cdr3_nt: TGTGCCAGCAGCTTAAGAAACTCACCTACGGAGGAGCAGTACTTC; cdr3_aa: CASSLRNSPTEEQYF
v_call: TRBV5-8; d_call: TRBD1; j_call: TRBJ1-5; clone_size: NA; cdr3_nt: TGTGCCAGCAGCTCTCGGACAGGGACGAGGGATCAGCCCCAGCATTTT; cdr3_aa: CASSSRTGTRDQPQHF
v_call: TRBV29-1; d_call: TRBD2; j_call: TRBJ2-2; clone_size: NA; cdr3_nt: TGCAGCGTTGATTTAGCGGGGGGCACCGGGGAGCTGTTTTTT; cdr3_aa: CSVDLAGGTGELFF
v_call: TRBV19; d_call: NA; j_call: TRBJ1-1; clone_size: once; cdr3_nt: TGTGCCAGTAGTATACAGGCCAACACTGAAGCTTTCTTT; cdr3_aa: CASSIQANTEAFF
v_call: TRBV19; d_call: NA; j_call: TRBJ1-5; clone_size: NA; cdr3_nt: TGTGCCAGTAGTAATTACAGGGCTAGCAATCAGCCCCAGCATTTT; cdr3_aa: CASSNYRASNQPQHF
v_call: TRBV7-2; d_call: TRBD1; j_call: TRBJ1-4; clone_size: NA; cdr3_nt: TGTGCCAGCAGCCCATGGGTCCAGGGGGCTACTGTGTCTAATGAAAAACTGTTTTTT; cdr3_aa: CASSPWVQGATVSNEKLFF
v_call: TRBV30; d_call: TRBD1; j_call: TRBJ1-3; clone_size: once; cdr3_nt: TGTGCCTGGGCCCAGACAGGGAAGAACACCATATATTTT; cdr3_aa: CAWAQTGKNTIYF
v_call: TRBV10-3; d_call: TRBD1; j_call: TRBJ1-1; clone_size: NA; cdr3_nt: TGTGCCATCAGTGAGTCGGAGGGGGCGGGGAACACTGAAGCTTTCTTT; cdr3_aa: CAISESEGAGNTEAFF
v_call: TRBV19; d_call: NA; j_call: TRBJ1-3; clone_size: NA; cdr3_nt: TGTGCCAGTAGTACCGGTCGACACCTCTCTGGAAACACCATATATTTT; cdr3_aa: CASSTGRHLSGNTIYF
v_call: TRBV7-2; d_call: TRBD1; j_call: TRBJ1-2; clone_size: NA; cdr3_nt: TGTGCCAGCAGCGGGGGGACAGATAACTATGGCTACACCTTC; cdr3_aa: CASSGGTDNYGYTF
v_call: TRBV4-1; d_call: NA; j_call: TRBJ1-1; clone_size: NA; cdr3_nt: TGCGCCAGCAGCCGACGGGACGCGGGGCTTAGGACTGAAGCTTTCTTT; cdr3_aa: CASSRRDAGLRTEAFF
v_call: TRBV9; d_call: NA; j_call: TRBJ2-5; clone_size: NA; cdr3_nt: TGTGCCAGCAGCGTGACACAACAAGAGACCCAGTACTTC; cdr3_aa: CASSVTQQETQYF
v_call: TRBV27; d_call: NA; j_call: TRBJ1-2; clone_size: NA; cdr3_nt: TGTGCCAGCAGTTTAGGGGCAGGGGTTGGCTACACCTTC; cdr3_aa: CASSLGAGVGYTF
v_call: TRBV14; d_call: TRBD1; j_call: TRBJ2-7; clone_size: NA; cdr3_nt: TGTGCCAGCAGCCAAGATAAGGGGACAGCGACCTACGAGCAGTACTTC; cdr3_aa: CASSQDKGTATYEQYF